This record looks at one TCR beta chain sequence and its context. This record belongs to a study of T cell changes during pregnancy in multiple sclerosis. The table came from immunoSEQ multiplex PCR; TCRdb's copy has only in-frame clones and leaves some out. The sample has fewer than 13,000 clones; 65% to 85% are singletons. V was pared by 2 bases and J by 4 bases, with 18 bases between. This CDR3 spans 17 amino acids. CDR1 and CDR2 from the germline V gene are LNHDA and SQIVND (reference sequence). This sequence joins TRBV19 and TRBJ2-1; a possible D gene is TRBD2 (7 bases). This TCR was recovered from a female donor in good health, enrolled as a control in a pregnancy study. The material was CD8+ T cells from peripheral blood mononuclear cells, obtained in the third trimester of pregnancy. The CDR3 reads CASSINPVQGGYNEQFF. For the CDR3, the DNA is TGTGCCAGTAGTATAAACCCGGTACAGGGAGGGTACAATGAGCAGTTCTTC.